This T cell receptor beta chain is from a study of CD8 T cells in Susac syndrome. About the study: Active disease was present in five or six of the sequenced Susac syndrome patients, whereas roughly 8 of them were in remission.

TCR beta from blood CD8+ and CD4+ T cells was sequenced. Reverse transcription of roughly 0.5 to 1 ug RNA was carried out with random hexamers. TCRdb processed the immunoSEQ multiplex PCR reads anew with MiXCR; each CDR3 protein has one entry. The table includes about 190,000 distinct CDR3 sequences, approximately 95% detected once. Germline V gene sequence: CDR1 LGHNA, CDR2 YNFKEQ. Trimming took 1 base from V and 0 from J, leaving 16 bases between them. The CDR3 is made up of 17 amino acids. The genes are TRBV4-2 and TRBJ2-7, with TRBD2 as a possible D gene (6 bases). This clonotype originated in a human donor with Susac syndrome. Sequencing was carried out using CD8+ T cells from PBMCs. The CDR3 reads CASSQVPGEGLSYEQYF. DNA of the CDR3: TGTGCCAGCAGCCAAGTACCGGGAGAAGGGCTCTCCTACGAGCAGTACTTC.